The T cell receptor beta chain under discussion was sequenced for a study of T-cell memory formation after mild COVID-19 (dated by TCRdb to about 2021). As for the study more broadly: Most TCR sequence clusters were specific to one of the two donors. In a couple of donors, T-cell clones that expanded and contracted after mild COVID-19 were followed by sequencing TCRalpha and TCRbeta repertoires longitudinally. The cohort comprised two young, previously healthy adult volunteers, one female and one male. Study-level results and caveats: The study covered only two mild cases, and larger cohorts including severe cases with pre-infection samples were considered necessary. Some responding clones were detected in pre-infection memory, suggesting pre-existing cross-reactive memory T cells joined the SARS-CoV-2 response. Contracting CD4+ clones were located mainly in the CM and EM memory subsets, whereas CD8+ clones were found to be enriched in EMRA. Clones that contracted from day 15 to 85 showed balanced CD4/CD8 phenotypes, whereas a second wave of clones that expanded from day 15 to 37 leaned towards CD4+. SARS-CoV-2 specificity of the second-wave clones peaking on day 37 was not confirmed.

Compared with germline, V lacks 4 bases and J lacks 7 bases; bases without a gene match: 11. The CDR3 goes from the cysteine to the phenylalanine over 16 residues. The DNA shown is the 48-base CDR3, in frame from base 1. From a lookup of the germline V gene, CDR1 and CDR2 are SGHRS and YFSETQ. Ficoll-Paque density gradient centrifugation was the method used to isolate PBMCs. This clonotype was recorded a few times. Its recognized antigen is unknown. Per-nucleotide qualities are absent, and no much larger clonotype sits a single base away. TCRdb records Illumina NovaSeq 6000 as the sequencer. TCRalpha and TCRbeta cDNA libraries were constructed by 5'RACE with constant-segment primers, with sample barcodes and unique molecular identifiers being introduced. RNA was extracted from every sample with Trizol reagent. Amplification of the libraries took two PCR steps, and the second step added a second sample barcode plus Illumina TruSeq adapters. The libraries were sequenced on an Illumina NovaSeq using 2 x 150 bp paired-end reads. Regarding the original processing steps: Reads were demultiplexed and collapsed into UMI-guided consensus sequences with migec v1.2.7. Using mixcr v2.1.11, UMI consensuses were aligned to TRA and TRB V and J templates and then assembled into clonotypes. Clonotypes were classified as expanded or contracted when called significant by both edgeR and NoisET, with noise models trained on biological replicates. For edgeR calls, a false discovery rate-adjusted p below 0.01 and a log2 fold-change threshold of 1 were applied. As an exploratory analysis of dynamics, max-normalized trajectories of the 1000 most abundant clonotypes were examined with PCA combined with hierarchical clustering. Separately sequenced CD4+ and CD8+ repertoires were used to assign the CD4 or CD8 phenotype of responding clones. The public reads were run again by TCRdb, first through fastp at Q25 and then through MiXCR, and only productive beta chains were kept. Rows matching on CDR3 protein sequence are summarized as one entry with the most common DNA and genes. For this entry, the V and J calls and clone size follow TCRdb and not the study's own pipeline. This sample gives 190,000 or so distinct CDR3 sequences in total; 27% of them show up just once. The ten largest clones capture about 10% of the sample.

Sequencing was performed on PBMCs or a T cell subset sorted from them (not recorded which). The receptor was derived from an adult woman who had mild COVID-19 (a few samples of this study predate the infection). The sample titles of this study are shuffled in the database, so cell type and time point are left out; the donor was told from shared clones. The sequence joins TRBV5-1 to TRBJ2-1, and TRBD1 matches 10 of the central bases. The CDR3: CASSNNARQGANEQFF. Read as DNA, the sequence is TGCGCCAGCAGCAACAACGCACGACAGGGGGCGAATGAGCAGTTCTTC.